The sequence of this T cell receptor beta chain was determined in a study of shared clonotypes between healthy human individuals. Overall study results and limits: The low donor count limited represented genetic and exposure-history diversity. Naive subsets tended to show greater estimated richness than memory subsets.

CDR3 length equals 12 residues. Trimming pared 1 base from V and 8 bases from J, leaving 11 bases between. CDR1 and CDR2 from the germline V gene are GTSNPN and SVGIG (reference sequence). CD45RO-negative cells were positively selected for CCR7, leaving out terminally differentiated effector memory CD45RA+ cells. The study drew all its donors from Caucasian adults living in Nashville, Tennessee. Profiling relied on immunoSEQ multiplex PCR, and the TCRdb table lists in-frame clones only, not all of them. The sample comprises some 2.1 million clones, around 95% of which are singletons, and more than 1.5% rests with the top ten. Only one count was recorded for this clone. Its antigen is unidentified.

This receptor was identified in a man aged 18 to 35 in good health. Some clones in this sample may be carry-over from other donors' samples. The rearrangement links TRBV30 to TRBJ1-2; the D is unclear. The specimen sequenced was naive CD8+ T cells from PBMCs. The CDR3 loop is CAWSGWGGGYTF. The DNA for the CDR3 is TGTGCCTGGAGTGGATGGGGAGGAGGCTACACCTTC. The variable domain in full, with the rest retrieved from reference TRBV30 and TRBJ1-2, is SQTIHQWPATLVQPVGSPLSLECTVEGTSNPNLYWYRQAAGRGLQLLFYSVGIGQISSEVPQNLSASRPQDRQFILSSKKLLLSDSGFYLCAWSGWGGGYTFGSGTRLTVV.